Sequencing of this T cell receptor beta chain was carried out in a study of cytomegalovirus exposure and HLA in healthy donors. CDR3 length: 15 residues. V lost 0 bases, J lost 5 bases, and 11 bases lay in between. In germline, CDR1 is LNHNV, CDR2 YYDKDF (reference sequence). The PCR employed 60 Vbeta primers together with 13 Jbeta primers. Produced via immunoSEQ multiplex PCR; TCRdb's table is partial and in-frame only. The profile shows 35,000 to 55,000 clones, around 72% of them singletons. Sequenced material: PBMCs. The chain recombines TRBV15 with TRBJ2-1; a possible D gene is TRBD2 (6 bases). The receptor's source is a woman younger than 45 in good health and CMV-seronegative. This CDR3 reads CATSRDGRPHNEQFF. In DNA form, the CDR3 reads TGTGCCACCAGCAGAGACGGGAGACCGCACAATGAGCAGTTCTTC. Full variable domain (rest looked up from reference TRBV15 and TRBJ2-1): DAMVIQNPRYQVTQFGKPVTLSCSQTLNHNVMYWYQQKSSQAPKLLFHYYDKDFNNEADTPDNFQSRRPNTSFCFLDIRSPGLGDTAMYLCATSRDGRPHNEQFFGPGTRLTVL.